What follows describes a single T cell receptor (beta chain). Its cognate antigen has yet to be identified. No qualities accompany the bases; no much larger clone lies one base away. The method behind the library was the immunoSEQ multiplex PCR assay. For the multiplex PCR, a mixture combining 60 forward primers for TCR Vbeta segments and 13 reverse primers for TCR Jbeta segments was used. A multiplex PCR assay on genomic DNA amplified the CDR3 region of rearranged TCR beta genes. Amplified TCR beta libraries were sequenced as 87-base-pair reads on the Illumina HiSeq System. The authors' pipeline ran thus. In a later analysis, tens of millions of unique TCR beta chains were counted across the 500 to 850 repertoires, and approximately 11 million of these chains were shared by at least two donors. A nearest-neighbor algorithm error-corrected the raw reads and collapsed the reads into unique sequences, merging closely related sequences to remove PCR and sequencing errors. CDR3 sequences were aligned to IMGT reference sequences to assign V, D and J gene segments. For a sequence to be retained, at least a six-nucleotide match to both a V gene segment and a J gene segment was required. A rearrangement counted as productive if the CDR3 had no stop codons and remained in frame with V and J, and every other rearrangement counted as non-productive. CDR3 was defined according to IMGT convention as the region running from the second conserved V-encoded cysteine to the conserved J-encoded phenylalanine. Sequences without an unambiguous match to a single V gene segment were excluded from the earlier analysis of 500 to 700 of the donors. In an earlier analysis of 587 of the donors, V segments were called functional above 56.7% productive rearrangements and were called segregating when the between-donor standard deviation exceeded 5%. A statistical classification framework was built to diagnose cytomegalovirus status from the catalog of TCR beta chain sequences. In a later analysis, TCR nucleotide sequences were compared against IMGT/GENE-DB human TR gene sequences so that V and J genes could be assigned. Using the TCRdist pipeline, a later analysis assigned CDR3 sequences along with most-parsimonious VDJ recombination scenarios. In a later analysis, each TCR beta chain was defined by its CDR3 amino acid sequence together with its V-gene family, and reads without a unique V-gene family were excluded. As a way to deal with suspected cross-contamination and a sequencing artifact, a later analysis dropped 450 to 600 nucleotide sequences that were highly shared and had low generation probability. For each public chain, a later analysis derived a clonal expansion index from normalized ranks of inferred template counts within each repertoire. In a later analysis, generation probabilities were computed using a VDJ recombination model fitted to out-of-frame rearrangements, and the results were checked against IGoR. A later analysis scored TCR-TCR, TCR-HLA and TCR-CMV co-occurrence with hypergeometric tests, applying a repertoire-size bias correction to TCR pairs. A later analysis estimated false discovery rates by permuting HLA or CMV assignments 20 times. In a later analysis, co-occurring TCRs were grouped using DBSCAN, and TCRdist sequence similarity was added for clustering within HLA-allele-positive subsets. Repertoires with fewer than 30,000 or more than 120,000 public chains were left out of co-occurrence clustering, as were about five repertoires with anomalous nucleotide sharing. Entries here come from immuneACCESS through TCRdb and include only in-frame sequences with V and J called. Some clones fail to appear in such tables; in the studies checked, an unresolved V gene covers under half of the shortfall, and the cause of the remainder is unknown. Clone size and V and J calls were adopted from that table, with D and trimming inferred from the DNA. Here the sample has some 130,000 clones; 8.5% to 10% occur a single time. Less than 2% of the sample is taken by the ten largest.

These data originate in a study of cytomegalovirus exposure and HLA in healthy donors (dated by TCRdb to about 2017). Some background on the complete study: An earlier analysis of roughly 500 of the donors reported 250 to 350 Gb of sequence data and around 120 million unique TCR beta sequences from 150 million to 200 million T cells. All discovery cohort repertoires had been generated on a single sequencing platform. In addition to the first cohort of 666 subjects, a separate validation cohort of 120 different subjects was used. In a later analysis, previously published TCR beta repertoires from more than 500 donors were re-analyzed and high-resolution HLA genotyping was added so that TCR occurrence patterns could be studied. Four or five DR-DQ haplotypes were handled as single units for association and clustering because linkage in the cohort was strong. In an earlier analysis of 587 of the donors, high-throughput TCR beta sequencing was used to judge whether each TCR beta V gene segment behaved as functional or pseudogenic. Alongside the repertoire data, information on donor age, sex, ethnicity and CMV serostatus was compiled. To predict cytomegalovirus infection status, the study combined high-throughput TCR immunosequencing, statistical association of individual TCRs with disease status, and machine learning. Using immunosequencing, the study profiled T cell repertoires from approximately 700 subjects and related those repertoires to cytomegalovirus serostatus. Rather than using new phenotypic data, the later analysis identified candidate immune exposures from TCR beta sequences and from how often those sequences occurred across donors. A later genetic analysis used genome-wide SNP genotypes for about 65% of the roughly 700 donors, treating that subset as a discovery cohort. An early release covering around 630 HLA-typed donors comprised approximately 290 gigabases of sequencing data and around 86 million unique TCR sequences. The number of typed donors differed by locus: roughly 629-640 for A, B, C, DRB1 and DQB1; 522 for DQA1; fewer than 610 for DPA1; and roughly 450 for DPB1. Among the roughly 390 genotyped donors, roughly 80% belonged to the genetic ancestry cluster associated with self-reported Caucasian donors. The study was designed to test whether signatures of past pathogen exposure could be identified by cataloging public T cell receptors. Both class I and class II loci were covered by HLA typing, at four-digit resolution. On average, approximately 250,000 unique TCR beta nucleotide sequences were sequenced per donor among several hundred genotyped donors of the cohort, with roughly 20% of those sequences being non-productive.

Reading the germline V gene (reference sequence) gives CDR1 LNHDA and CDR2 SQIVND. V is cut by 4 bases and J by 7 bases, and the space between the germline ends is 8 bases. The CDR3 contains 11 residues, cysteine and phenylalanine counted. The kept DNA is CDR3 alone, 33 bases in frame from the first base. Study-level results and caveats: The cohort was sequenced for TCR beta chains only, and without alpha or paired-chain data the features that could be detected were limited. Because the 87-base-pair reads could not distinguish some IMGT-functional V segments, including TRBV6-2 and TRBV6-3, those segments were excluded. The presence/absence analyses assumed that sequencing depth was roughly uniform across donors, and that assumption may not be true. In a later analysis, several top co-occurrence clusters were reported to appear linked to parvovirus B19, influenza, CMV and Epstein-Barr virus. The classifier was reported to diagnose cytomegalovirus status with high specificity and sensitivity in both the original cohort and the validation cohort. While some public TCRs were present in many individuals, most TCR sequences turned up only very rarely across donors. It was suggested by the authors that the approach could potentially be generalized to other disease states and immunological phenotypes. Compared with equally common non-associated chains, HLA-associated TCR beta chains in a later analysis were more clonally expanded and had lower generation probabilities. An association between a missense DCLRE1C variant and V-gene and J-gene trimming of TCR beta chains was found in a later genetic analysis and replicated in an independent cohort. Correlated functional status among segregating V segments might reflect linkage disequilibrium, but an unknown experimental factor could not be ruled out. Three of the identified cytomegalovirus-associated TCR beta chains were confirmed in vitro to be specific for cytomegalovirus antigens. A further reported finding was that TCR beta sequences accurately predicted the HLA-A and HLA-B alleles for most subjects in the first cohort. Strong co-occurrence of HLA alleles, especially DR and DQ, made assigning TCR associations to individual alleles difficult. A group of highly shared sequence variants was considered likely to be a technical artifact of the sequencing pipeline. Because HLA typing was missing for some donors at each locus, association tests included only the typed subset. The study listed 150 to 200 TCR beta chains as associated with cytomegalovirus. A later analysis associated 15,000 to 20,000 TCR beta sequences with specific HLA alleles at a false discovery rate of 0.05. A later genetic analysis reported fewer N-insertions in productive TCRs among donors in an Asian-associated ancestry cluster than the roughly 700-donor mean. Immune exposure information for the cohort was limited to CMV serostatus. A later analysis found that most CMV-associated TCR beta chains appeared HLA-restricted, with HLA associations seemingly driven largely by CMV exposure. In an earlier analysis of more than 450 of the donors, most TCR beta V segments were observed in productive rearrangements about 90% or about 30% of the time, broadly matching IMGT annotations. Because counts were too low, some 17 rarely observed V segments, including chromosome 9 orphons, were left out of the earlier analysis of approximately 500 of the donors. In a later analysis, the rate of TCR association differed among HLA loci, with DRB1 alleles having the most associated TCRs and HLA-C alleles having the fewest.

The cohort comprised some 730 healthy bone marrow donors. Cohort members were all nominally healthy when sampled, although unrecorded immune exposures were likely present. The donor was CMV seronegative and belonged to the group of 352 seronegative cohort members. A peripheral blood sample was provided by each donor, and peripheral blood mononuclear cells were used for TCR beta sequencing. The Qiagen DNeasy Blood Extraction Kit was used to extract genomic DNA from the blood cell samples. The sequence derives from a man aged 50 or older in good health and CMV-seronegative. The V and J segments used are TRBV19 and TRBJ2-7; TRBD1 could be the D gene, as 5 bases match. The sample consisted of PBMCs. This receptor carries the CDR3 CASSKKGEQYF. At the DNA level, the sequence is TGTGCCAGTAGTAAGAAGGGGGAGCAGTACTTC.